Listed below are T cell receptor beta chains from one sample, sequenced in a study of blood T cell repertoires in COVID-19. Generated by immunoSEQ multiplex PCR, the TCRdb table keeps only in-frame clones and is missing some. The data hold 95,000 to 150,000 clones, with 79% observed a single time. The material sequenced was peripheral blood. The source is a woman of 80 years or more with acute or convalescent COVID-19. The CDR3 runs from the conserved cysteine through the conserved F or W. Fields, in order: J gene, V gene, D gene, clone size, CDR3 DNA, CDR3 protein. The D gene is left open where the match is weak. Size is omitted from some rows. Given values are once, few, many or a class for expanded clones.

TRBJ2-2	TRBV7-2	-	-	TGTGCCAGCAGCTTAATGGGGGGTCCCACCGGGGAGCTGTTTTTT	CASSLMGGPTGELFF
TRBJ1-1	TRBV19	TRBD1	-	TGTGCCAGTATGGATACCGGGACAGGAACGATAATGAACACTGAAGCTTTCTTT	CASMDTGTGTIMNTEAFF
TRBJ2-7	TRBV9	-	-	TGTGCCAGCAGCGTAGGCCAGGGGCCCTACGAGCAGTACTTC	CASSVGQGPYEQYF
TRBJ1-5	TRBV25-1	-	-	TGTGCCAGCAGGCCCGAGTATCAGCCCCAGCATTTT	CASRPEYQPQHF
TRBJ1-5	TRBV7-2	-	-	TGTGCCAGCAGCTTATTCGGTTATAGCAATCAGCCCCAGCATTTT	CASSLFGYSNQPQHF
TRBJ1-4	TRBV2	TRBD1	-	TGTGCCAGCAGGGCCCGACAGGGACTCAATGAAAAACTGTTTTTT	CASRARQGLNEKLFF
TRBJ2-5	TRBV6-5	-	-	TGTGCCAGCAGCCTACCCCCAGGGGAGACCCAGTACTTC	CASSLPPGETQYF
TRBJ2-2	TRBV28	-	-	TGTGCCAGCGGCGGTCAGATGAACACCGGGGAGCTGTTTTTT	CASGGQMNTGELFF
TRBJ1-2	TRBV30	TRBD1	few	TGTGCCTGGAGGAGGACAGGGAGCGGGAACACCTTC	CAWRRTGSGNTF
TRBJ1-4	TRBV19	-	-	TGTGCCAGTAGTATGAACGCCTGGCGGGAAAAACTGTTTTTT	CASSMNAWREKLFF
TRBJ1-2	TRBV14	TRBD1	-	TGTGCCAGCAGCCAGACCCCCTACAGGGGGCAGGACTATGGCTACACCTTC	CASSQTPYRGQDYGYTF
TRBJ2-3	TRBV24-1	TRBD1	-	TGTGCCACCAGTGATAAAATCGGGACAGGGTTTAGAACAGATACGCAGTATTTT	CATSDKIGTGFRTDTQYF
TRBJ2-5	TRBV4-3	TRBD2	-	TGCGCCAGCAGCCCCCTTCGCGGGGCGGGAGGGGGAGAGACCCAGTACTTC	CASSPLRGAGGGETQYF
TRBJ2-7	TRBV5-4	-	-	TGTGCCAGCAGCTTACAGGGCTCCTACGAGCAGTACTTC	CASSLQGSYEQYF
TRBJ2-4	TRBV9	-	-	TGTGCCAGCAGCGTAGGAGAGGCAAACATTCAGTACTTC	CASSVGEANIQYF
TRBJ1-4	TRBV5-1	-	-	TGCGCCAGCAGCCCTTTTCCACAGCGGAATGAAAAACTGTTTTTT	CASSPFPQRNEKLFF
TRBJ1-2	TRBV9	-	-	TGTGCCAGCAGCGTAGAAGCAGGGCAAAGCTATGGCTACACCTTC	CASSVEAGQSYGYTF
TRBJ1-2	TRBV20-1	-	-	TGCAGTGCTAGTTACGGGAATGGCTACACCTTC	CSASYGNGYTF
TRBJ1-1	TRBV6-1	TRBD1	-	TGTGCCAGCAGTGAAGGGGGACAGGGTTTCCGTGAAGCTTTCTTT	CASSEGGQGFREAFF
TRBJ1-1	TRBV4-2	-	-	TGTGCCAGCAGCTCACAGGGTTCTACCACTGAAGCTTTCTTT	CASSSQGSTTEAFF
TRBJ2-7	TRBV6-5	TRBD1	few	TGTGCCAGCAGGGAGAGGGGGCCCTACGAGCAGTACTTC	CASRERGPYEQYF
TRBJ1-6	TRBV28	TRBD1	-	TGTGCCAGCAGTATGGGGTCGGGGACAGTTAATTCACCCCTCCACTTT	CASSMGSGTVNSPLHF
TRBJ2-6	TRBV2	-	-	TGTGCCAGCGGGTCGGAGTTCTCTGGGGCCAACGTCCTGACTTTC	CASGSEFSGANVLTF
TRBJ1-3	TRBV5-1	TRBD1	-	TGCGCCAGCAGCTTGGGAGACAGGGCATTCTTGGACACCATATATTTT	CASSLGDRAFLDTIYF
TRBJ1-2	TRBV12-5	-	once	TGTGCTAGTGGTCTAGAGTACTATGGCTACACCTTC	CASGLEYYGYTF
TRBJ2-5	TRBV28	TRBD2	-	TGTGCCAGCCGCCCCCACGGGGGGTCAGAGACCCAGTACTTC	CASRPHGGSETQYF
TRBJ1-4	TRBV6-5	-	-	TGTGCCAGCAGTCGGGGACAATCGGGTGAAAAACTGTTTTTT	CASSRGQSGEKLFF
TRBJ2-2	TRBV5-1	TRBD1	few	TGCGCCAGCAGCTTGGATGGGACAGCGGACACCGGGGAGCTGTTTTTT	CASSLDGTADTGELFF
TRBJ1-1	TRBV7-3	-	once	TGTGCCAGCAGCTTAATGCCAGGGGCGAACACTGAAGCTTTCTTT	CASSLMPGANTEAFF
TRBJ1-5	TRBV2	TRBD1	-	TGTGCCAGCAGTACAGGGGTTGGGCAGCCCCAGCATTTT	CASSTGVGQPQHF
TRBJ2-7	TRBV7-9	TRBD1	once	TGTGCCAGCAGCCCCACCGGGACAGGGGTCCACGAGCAGTACTTC	CASSPTGTGVHEQYF
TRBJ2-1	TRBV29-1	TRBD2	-	TGCAGCGTTGAGGGGTCCTCGGGGGGCTACAATGAGCAGTTCTTC	CSVEGSSGGYNEQFF
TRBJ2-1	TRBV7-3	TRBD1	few	TGTGCCAGCAGCCCCGGGACAGCGGACAATGAGCAGTTCTTC	CASSPGTADNEQFF
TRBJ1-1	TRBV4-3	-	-	TGCGCCAGCAGCCCCGACACAGGTCTTCTTTCTTTCACTGAAGCTTTCTTT	CASSPDTGLLSFTEAFF
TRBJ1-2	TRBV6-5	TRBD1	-	TGTGCCAGCAGCCAAACAGGGGGCTATGGCTACACCTTC	CASSQTGGYGYTF
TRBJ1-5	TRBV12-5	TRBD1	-	TGTGCTAGTGGTTTGGGGACAGGGGGCGGACAGCCCCAGCATTTT	CASGLGTGGGQPQHF
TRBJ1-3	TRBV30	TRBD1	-	TGTGCCGAGGCGGGACAGGGAAACACCATATATTTT	CAEAGQGNTIYF
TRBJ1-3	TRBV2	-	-	TGTGCCAGCAAGAGGAATGGGAGAGACACCATATATTTT	CASKRNGRDTIYF
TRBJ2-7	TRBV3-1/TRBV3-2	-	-	TGTGCCAGCAGCCAATTGGCTTCCTACGAGCAGTACTTC	CASSQLASYEQYF
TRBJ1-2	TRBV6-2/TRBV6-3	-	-	TGTGCCAGCAGTTACTCGACAGTGTATGGCTACACCTTC	CASSYSTVYGYTF
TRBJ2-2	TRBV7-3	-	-	TGTGCCAGCAGCCCCACGAGCACAGGTCCCACCGGGGAGCTGTTTTTT	CASSPTSTGPTGELFF
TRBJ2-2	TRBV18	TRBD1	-	TGTGCCAGCTCACCCTACGGGACAGCTACGAACACCGGGGAGCTGTTTTTT	CASSPYGTATNTGELFF
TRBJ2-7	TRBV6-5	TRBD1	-	TGTGCCAGCAGGGGACAGGGGGCCGAGCAGTACTTC	CASRGQGAEQYF
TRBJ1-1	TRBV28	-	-	TGTGCCAGCAGTGCGCCTCGGGGGGGCGGGGACACTGAAGCTTTCTTT	CASSAPRGGGDTEAFF
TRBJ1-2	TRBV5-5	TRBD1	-	TGTGCCAGCAGCTTTACAGGGGATTACTATGGCTACACCTTC	CASSFTGDYYGYTF
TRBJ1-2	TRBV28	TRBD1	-	TGTGCCAGCAGTGACAGGGTCCGGGGCTACACCTTC	CASSDRVRGYTF
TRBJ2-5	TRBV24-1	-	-	TGTGCCACCAGTGGCTCGGAGGCGGGGGAGACCCAGTACTTC	CATSGSEAGETQYF
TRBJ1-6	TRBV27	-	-	TGTGCCAGCAGTTTACAGCGGGGTAATTCACCCCTCCACTTT	CASSLQRGNSPLHF
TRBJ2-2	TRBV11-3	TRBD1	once	TGTGCCAGCAGCCCGGGACAGGGGTACGCCGGGGAGCTGTTTTTT	CASSPGQGYAGELFF
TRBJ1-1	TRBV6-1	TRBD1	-	TGTGCCAGCGGGTCAACAGGGGAGGTGAACACTGAAGCTTTCTTT	CASGSTGEVNTEAFF
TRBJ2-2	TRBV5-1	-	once	TGCGCCAGCAAAGTCGCAGGGAACACCGGGGAGCTGTTTTTT	CASKVAGNTGELFF
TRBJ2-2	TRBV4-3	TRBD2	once	TGCGCCAGCAGCCCGGGACTAGCGGGGTTCACCGGGGAGCTGTTTTTT	CASSPGLAGFTGELFF
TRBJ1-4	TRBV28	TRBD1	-	TGTGCCAGCAGACAGGGGTACGATGAAAAACTGTTTTTT	CASRQGYDEKLFF
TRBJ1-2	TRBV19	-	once	TGTGCCAGTTCCCCAGGACAGAATCCAAACTATGGCTACACCTTC	CASSPGQNPNYGYTF
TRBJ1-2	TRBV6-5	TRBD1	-	TGTGCCAGCGCCGGGACAGGGACCTATGGCTACACCTTC	CASAGTGTYGYTF
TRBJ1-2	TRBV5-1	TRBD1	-	TGCGCCAGCAGCCGGACAGGGAACTATGGCTACACCTTC	CASSRTGNYGYTF
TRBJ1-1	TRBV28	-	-	TGTGCCAGCACCCTTTATGCGGGTGGGGGGTCTTCGAGCACTGAAGCTTTCTTT	CASTLYAGGGSSSTEAFF
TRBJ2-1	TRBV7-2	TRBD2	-	TGTGCCAGCAGCTTAGTCGGGACTAGCGGGAATCAGCAGTTCTTC	CASSLVGTSGNQQFF
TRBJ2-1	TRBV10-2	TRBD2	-	TGCGCCAGCAGAATAGCGGGAGGGTACAATGAGCAGTTCTTC	CASRIAGGYNEQFF